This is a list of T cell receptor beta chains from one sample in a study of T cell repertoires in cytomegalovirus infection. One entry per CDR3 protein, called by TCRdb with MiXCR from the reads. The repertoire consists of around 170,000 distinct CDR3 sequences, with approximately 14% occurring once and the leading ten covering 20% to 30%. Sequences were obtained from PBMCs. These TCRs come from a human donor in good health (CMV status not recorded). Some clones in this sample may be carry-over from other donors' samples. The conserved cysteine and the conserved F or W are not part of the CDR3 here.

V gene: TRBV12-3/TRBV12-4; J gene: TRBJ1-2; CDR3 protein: ASSPGTGFRLRGYT
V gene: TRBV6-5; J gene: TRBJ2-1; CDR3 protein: ASSYEAGGWNEQF
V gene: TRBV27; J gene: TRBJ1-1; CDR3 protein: ASSLYTGQLNTEAF
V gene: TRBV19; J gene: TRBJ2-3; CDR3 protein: ASSISKNTDTQY
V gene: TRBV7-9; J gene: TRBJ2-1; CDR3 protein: ASSRTGISYNEQF
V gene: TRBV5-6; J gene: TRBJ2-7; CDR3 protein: ASSSHPSGEQY
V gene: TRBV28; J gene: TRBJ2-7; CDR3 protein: ASSLHEQY
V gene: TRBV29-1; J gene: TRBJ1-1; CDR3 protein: SVLTGDEAEAF
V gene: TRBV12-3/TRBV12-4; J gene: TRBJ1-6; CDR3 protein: ASSFSRDNSPLH
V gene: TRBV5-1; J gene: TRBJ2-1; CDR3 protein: ASSVSLNEQF
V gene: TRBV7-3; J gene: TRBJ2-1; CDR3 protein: ASSLRSGEQF
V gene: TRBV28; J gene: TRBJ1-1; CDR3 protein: ASRRGQILNTEAF
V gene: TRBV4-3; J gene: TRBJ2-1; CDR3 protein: ASSQALANEQF
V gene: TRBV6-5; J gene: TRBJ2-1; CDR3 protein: ASSYGREVRYNEQF
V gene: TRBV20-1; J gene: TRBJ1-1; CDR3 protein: SAYSRVGVTEAF
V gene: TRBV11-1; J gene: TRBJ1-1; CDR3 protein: ASSRTGSRAF
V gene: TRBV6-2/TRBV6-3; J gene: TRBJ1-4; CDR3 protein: ASSSSTARGEKLF
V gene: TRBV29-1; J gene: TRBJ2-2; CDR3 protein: SVEGDRVGNTGELF
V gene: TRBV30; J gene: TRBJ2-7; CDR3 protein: ASQRTGGSYEQY
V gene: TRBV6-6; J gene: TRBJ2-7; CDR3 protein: ASSRDSPYEQY
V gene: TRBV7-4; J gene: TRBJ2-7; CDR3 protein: ASSLFPAQKSSYEQY
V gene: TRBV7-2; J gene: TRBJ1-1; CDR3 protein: ASSLLGHLNTEAF
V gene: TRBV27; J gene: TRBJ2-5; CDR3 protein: ASSKAGETQY
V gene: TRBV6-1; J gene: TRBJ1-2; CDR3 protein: ASSEVGANYGYT
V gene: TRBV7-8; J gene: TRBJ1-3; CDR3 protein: ASSLYSGPGNTIY
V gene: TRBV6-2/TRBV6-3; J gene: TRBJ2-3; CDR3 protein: ASSPPGLAGGRDTQY
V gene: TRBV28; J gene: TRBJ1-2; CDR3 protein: ASPGQINYGYT
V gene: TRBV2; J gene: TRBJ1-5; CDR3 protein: ASSRGSKPQH
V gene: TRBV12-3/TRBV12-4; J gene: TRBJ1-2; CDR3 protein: ASGFNYGYT
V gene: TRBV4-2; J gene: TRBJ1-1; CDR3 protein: ASSHPTTEADTEAF
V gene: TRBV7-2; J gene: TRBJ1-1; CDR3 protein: ASSSGRLWAF
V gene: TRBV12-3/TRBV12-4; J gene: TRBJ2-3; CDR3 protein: ASRRGFDTQY
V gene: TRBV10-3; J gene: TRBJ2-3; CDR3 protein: AISESRLAGNTDTQY
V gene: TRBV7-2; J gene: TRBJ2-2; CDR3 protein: ASSLLVSTGELF
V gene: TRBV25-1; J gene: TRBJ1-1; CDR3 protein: ASSDHGQGRPEAF
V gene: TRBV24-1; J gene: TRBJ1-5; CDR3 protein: ATSDTGQVNQPQH
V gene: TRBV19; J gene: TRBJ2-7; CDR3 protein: ASSLQGTPYEQY
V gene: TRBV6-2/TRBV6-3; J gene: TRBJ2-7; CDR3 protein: ASSFPNRYEQY
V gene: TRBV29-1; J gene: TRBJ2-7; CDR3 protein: SATGTTYEQY
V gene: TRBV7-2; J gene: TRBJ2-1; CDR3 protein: ASSFTWMAIEQF
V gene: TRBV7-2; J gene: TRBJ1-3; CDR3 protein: ASSLPRGNGNTIY